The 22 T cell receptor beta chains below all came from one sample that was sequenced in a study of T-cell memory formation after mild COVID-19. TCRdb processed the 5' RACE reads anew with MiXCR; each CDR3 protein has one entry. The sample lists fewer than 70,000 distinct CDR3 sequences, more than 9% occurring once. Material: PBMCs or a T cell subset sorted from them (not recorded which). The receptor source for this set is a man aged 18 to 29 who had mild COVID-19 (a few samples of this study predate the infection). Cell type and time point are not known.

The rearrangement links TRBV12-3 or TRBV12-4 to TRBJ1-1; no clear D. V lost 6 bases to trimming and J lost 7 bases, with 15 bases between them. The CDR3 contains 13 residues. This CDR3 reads CASRVGRLSEAFF. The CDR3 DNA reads TGTGCCAGCAGGGTGGGGAGACTTAGTGAAGCTTTCTTT.

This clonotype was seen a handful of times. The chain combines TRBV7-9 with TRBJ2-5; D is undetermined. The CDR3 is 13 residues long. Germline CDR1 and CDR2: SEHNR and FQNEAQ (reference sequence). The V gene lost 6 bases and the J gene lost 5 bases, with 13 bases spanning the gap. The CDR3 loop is CASRPGPSETQYF. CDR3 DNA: TGTGCCAGCAGACCCGGCCCTTCGGAGACCCAGTACTTC.

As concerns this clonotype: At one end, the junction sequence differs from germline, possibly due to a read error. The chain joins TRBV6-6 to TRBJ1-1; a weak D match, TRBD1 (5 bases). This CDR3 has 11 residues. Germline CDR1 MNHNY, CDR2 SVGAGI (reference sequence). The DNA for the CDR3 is TGTGCCAGCAGTACCCGGGACCGCTGGGGCTTT. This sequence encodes CASSTRDRWGF.

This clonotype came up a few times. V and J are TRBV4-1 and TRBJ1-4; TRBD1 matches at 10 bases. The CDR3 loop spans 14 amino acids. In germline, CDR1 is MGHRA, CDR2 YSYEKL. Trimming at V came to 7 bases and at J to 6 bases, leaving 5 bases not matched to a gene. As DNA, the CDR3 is TGCGCCAGCAACCCCGGGACAGGGGATGAAAAACTGTTTTTT. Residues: CASNPGTGDEKLFF.

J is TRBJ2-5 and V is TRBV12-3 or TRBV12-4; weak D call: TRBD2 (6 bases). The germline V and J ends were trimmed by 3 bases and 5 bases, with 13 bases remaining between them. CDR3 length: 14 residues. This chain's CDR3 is CASSFWGVGETQYF. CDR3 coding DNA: TGTGCCAGCAGTTTCTGGGGGGTCGGCGAGACCCAGTACTTC.

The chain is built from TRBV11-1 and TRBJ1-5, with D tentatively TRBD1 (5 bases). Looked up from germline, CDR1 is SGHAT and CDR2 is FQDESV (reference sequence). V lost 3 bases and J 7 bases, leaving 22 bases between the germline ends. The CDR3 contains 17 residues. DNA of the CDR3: TGTGCCAGCAGCTTGACACCCGGGGTACCACAGGTACAGCCCCAGCATTTT. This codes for CASSLTPGVPQVQPQHF.

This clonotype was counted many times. CDR3 residues: CASSLGLNTGELFF. CDR3 nucleotide sequence: TGTGCCAGCAGCCTCGGACTAAACACCGGGGAGCTGTTTTTT. The chain is built from TRBV12-3 or TRBV12-4 and TRBJ2-2; perhaps TRBD2 as D (6 bases). The CDR3 is 14 amino acids. V gave up 6 bases and J gave up 2 bases, with 10 bases separating them.

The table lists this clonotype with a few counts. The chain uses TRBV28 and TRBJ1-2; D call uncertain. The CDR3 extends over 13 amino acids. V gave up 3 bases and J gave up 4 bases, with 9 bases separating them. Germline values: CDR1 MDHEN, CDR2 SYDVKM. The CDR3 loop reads CASSLYGPYGYTF. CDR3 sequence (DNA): TGTGCCAGCAGTTTGTATGGACCCTATGGCTACACCTTC.

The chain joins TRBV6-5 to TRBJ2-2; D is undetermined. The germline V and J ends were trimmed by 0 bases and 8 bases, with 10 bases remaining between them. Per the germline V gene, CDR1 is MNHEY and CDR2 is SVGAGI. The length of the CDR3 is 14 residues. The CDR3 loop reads CASSYSSGFGELFF. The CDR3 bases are TGTGCCAGCAGTTACTCGTCAGGATTTGGGGAGCTGTTTTTT.

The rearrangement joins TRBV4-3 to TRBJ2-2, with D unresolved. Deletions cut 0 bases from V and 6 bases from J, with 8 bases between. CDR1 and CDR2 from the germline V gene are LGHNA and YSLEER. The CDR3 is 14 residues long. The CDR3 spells CASSQEKAPGELFF. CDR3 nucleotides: TGCGCCAGCAGCCAAGAGAAGGCTCCCGGGGAGCTGTTTTTT.

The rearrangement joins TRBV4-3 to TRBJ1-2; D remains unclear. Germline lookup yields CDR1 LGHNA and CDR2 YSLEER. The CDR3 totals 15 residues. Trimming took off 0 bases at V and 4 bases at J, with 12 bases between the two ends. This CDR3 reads CASSQELGRSYGYTF. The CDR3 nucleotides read TGCGCCAGCAGCCAAGAGCTTGGGCGATCCTATGGCTACACCTTC.

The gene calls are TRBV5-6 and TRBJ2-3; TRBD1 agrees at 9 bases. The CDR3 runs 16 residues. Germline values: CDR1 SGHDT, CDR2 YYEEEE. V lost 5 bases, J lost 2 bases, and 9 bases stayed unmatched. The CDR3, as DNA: TGTGCCAGCAGAACCAACGGACAGGGGTCCACAGATACGCAGTATTTT. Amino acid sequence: CASRTNGQGSTDTQYF.

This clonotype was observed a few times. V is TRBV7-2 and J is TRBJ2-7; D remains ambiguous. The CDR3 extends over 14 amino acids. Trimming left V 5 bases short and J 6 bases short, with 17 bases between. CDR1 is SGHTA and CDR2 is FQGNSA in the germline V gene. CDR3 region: CASSPLGIRSEQYF. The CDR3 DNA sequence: TGTGCCAGCAGCCCTCTGGGGATCCGAAGCGAGCAGTACTTC.

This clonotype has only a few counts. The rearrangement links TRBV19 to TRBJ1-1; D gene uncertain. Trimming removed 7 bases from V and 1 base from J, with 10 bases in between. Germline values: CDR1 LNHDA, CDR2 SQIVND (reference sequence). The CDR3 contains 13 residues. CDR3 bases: TGTGCCAGTACCGGCAGTTGGAACACTGAAGCTTTCTTT. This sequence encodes CASTGSWNTEAFF.

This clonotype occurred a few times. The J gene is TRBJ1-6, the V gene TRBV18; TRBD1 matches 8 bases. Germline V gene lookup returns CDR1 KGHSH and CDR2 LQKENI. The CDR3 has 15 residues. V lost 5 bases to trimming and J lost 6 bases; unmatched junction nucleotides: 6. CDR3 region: CASSSTDRVNSPLHF. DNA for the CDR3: TGTGCCAGCTCATCAACGGACAGGGTTAATTCACCCCTCCACTTT.

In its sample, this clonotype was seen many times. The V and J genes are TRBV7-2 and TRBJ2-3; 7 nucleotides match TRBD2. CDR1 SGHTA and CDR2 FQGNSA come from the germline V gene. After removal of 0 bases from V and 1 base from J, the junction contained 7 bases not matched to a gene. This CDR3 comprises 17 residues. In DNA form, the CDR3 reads TGTGCCAGCAGCTTAGCGCCGGGACTACCTCGCACAGATACGCAGTATTTT. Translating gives CASSLAPGLPRTDTQYF.

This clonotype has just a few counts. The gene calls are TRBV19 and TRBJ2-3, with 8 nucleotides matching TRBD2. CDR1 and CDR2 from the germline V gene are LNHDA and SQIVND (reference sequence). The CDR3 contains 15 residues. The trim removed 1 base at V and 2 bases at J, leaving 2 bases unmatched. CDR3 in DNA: TGTGCCAGTAGTATAGGCGGGAGGCTCACAGATACGCAGTATTTT. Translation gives CASSIGGRLTDTQYF.

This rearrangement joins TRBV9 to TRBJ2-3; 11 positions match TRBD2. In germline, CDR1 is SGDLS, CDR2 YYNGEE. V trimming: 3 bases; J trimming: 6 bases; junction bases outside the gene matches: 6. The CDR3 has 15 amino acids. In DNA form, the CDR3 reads TGTGCCAGCAGCGCCGATAGCGGGGGGGCGGATACGCAGTATTTT. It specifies CASSADSGGADTQYF.

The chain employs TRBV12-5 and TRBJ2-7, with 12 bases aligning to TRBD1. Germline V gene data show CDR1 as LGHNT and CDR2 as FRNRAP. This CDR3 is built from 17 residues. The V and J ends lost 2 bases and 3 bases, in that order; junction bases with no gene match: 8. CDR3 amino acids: CASGLSWGQGANYEQYF. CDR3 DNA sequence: TGTGCTAGTGGTTTGTCGTGGGGACAGGGGGCGAACTACGAGCAGTACTTC. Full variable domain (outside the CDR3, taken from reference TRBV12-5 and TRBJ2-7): DARVTQTPRHKVTEMGQEVTMRCQPILGHNTVFWYRQTMMQGLELLAYFRNRAPLDDSGMPKDRFSAEMPDATLATLKIQPSEPRDSAVYFCASGLSWGQGANYEQYFGPGTRLTVT.

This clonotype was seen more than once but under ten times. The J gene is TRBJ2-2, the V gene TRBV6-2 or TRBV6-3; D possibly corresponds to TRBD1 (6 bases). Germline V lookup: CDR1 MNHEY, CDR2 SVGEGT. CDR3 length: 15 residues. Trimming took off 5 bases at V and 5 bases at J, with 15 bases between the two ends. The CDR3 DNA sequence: TGTGCCAGCAGTCGCCGACCAGGGGTTACCGGGGAGCTGTTTTTT. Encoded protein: CASSRRPGVTGELFF.

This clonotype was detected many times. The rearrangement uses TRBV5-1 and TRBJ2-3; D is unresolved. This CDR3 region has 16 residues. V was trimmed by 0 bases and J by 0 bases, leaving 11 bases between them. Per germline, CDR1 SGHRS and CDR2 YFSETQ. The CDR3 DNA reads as TGCGCCAGCAGCTTGGAGGGCAGATCTAGCACAGATACGCAGTATTTT. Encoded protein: CASSLEGRSSTDTQYF.

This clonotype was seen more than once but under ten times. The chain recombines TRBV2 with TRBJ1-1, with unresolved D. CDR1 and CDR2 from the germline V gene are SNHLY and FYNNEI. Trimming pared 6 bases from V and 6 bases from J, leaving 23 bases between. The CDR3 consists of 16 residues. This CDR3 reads CASRDTPAGRGAEAFF. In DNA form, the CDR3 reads TGTGCCAGCAGAGACACCCCGGCAGGCCGTGGGGCTGAAGCTTTCTTT.